This T cell receptor (beta chain) was obtained from a study of T cell repertoires in cytomegalovirus infection. Germline lookup yields CDR1 MNHNY and CDR2 SVGAGI (reference sequence). The CDR3 spans 16 residues. Trimming cost V 2 bases and J 5 bases; bases outside gene matches: 7. This clonotype was observed once. A single record per CDR3 protein comes from TCRdb applying MiXCR to the reads. The data show approximately 500,000 distinct CDR3 sequences, about 11% seen once. The V and J genes are TRBV6-6 and TRBJ1-5, with 9 bases identical to TRBD1. The sample consisted of PBMCs. The sequence was obtained from a human donor in good health (CMV status not recorded). Some clones in this sample may be carry-over from other donors' samples. The CDR3 region has the DNA TGTGCCAGCAGTTACGGGACAGGGTCGGGGGATCAGCCCCAGCATTTT. Amino acid sequence: CASSYGTGSGDQPQHF.